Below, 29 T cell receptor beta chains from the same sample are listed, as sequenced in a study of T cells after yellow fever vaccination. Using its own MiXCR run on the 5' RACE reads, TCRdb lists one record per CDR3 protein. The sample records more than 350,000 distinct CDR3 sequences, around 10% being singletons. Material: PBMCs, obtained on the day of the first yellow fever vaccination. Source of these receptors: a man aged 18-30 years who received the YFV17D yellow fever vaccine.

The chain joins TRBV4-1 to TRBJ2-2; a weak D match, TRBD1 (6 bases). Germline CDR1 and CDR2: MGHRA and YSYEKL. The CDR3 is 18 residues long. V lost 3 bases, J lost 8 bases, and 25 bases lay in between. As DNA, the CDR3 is TGCGCCAGCAGCCAGGGAACCCAGGGGCCACTTAATGGTGGGGAGCTGTTTTTT. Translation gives CASSQGTQGPLNGGELFF.

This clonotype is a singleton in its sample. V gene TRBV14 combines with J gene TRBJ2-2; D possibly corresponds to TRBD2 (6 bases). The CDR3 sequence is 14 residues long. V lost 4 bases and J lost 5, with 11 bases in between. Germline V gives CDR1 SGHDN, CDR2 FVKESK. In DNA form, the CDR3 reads TGTGCCAGCAGCCGATCGACTAGTACCGGGGAGCTGTTTTTT. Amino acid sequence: CASSRSTSTGELFF.

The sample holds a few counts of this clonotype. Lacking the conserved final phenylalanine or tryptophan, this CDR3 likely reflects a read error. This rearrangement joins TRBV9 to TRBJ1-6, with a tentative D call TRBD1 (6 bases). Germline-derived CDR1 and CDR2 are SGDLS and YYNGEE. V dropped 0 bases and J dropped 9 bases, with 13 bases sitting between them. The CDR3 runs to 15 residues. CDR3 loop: CASSVAYRETSPLHV. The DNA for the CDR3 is TGTGCCAGCAGCGTAGCGTACAGGGAGACTTCACCCCTCCACGTT.

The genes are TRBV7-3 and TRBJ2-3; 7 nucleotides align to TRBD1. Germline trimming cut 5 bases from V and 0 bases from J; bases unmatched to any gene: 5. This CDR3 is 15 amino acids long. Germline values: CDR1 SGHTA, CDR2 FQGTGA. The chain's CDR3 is CASSKDRSSTDTQYF. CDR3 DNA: TGTGCCAGCAGCAAGGACAGGTCTAGCACAGATACGCAGTATTTT. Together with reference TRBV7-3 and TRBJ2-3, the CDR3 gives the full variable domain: GAGVSQTPSNKVTEKGKYVELRCDPISGHTALYWYRQSLGQGPEFLIYFQGTGAADDSGLPNDRFFAVRPEGSVSTLKIQRTERGDSAVYLCASSKDRSSTDTQYFGPGTRLTVL.

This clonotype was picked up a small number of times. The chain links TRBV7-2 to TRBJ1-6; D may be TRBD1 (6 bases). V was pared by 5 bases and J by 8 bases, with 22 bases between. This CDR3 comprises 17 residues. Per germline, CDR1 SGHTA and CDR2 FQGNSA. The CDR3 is CASSISGATSSYSPLHF. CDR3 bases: TGTGCCAGCAGCATTTCAGGGGCCACGAGCTCTTATTCACCCCTCCACTTT.

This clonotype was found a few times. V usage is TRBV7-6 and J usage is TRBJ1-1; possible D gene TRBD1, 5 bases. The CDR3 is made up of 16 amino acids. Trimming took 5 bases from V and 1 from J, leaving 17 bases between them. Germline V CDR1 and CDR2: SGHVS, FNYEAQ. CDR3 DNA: TGTGCCAGCAGCCGGAGACCGGGACTCAAGAACACTGAAGCTTTCTTT. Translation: CASSRRPGLKNTEAFF.

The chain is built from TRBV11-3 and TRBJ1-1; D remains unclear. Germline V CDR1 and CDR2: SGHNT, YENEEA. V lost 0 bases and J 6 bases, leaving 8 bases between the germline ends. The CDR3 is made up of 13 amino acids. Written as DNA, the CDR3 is TGTGCCAGCAGCTTAGAGGGTGAATCTGAAGCTTTCTTT. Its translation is CASSLEGESEAFF.

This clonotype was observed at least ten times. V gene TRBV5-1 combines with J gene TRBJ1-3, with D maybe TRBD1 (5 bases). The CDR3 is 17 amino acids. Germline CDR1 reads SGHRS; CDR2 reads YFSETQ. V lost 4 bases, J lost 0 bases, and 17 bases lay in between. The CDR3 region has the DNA TGCGCCAGCAGCGCTGGACGACAGTTCTTCTCTGGAAACACCATATATTTT. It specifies CASSAGRQFFSGNTIYF.

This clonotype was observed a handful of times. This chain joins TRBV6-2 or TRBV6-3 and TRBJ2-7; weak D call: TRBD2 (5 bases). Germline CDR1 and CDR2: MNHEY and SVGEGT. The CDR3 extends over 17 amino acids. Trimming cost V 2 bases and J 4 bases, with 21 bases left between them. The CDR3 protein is CASSYSFRGREVYEQYF. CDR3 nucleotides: TGTGCCAGCAGTTACAGTTTTCGAGGGCGCGAGGTTTACGAGCAGTACTTC.

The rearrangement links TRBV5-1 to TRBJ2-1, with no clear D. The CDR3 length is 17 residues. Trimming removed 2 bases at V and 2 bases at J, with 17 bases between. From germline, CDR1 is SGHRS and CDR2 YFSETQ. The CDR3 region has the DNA TGCGCCAGCAGCTTTCGACACAACAGTTATACCTACAATGAGCAGTTCTTC. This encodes CASSFRHNSYTYNEQFF.

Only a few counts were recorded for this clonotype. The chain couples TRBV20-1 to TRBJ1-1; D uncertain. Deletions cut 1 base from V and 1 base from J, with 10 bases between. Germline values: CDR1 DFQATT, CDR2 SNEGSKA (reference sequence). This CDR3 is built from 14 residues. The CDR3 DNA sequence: TGCAGTGCTAGAGTATTAGGTCGGAACACTGAAGCTTTCTTT. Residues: CSARVLGRNTEAFF.

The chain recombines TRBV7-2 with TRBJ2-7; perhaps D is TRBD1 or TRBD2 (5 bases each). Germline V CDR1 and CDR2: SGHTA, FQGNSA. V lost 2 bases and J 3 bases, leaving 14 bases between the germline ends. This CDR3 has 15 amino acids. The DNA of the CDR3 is TGTGCCAGCAGCTTACTAGGGGACCCGGGCTACGAGCAGTACTTC. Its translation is CASSLLGDPGYEQYF.

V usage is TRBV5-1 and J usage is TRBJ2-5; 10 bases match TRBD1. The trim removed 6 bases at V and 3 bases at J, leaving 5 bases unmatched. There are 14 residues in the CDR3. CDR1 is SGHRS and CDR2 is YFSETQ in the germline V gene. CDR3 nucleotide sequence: TGCGCCAGCAATTCCGGGACAGGGGAAGAGACCCAGTACTTC. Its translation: CASNSGTGEETQYF.

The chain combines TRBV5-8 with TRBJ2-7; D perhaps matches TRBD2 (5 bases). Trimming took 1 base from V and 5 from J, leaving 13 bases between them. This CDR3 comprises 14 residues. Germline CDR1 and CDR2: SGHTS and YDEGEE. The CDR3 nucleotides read TGTGCCAGCAGCTTGTTTGAGGGCCTCGACGAGCAGTACTTC. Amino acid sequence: CASSLFEGLDEQYF. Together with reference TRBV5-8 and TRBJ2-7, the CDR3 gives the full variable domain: EAGVTQSPTHLIKTRGQQATLRCSPISGHTSVYWYQQALGLGLQFLLWYDEGEERNRGNFPPRFSGRQFPNYSSELNVNALELEDSALYLCASSLFEGLDEQYFGPGTRLTVT.

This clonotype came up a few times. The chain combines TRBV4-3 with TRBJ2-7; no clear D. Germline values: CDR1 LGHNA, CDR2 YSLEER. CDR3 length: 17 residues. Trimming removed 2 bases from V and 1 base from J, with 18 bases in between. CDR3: CASSQHPSAGKSYEQYF. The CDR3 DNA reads TGCGCCAGCAGCCAACACCCCAGCGCTGGCAAGTCCTACGAGCAGTACTTC.

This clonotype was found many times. CDR3 loop: CASSLAWWGTDTQYF. The CDR3 DNA is TGTGCCAGCAGCTTAGCGTGGTGGGGGACAGATACGCAGTATTTT. V and J are TRBV7-2 and TRBJ2-3; D might be TRBD1 or TRBD2, each matching 5 bases. Germline V gene lookup returns CDR1 SGHTA and CDR2 FQGNSA. The CDR3 length is 15 residues. Trimming stripped 0 bases from V and 3 bases from J, with 10 bases between. Full variable domain (rest looked up from reference TRBV7-2 and TRBJ2-3): GAGVSQSPSNKVTEKGKDVELRCDPISGHTALYWYRQSLGQGLEFLIYFQGNSAPDKSGLPSDRFSAERTGGSVSTLTIQRTQQEDSAVYLCASSLAWWGTDTQYFGPGTRLTVL.

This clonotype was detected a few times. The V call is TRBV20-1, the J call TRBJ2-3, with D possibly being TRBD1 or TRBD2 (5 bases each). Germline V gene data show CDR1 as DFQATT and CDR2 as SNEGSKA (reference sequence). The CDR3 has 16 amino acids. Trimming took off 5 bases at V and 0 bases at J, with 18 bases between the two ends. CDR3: CSASPRDQFSTDTQYF. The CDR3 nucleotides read TGCAGTGCTTCTCCGAGGGACCAATTTAGCACAGATACGCAGTATTTT.

The CDR3 sequence: CATWEGAGANVLTF. The CDR3 nucleotides are TGCGCCACTTGGGAGGGAGCTGGGGCCAACGTCCTGACTTTC. This chain connects TRBV5-1 to TRBJ2-6; 7 bases fit TRBD2. The CDR3 consists of 14 residues. The germline V gene has CDR1 SGHRS and CDR2 YFSETQ. V lost 9 bases and J lost 2; bases outside the gene matches: 5.

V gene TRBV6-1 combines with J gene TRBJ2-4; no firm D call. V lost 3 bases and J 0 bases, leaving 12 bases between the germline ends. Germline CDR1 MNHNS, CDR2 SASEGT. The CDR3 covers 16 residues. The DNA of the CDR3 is TGTGCCAGCAGTGATCGTTACAGTCTAGCCAAAAACATTCAGTACTTC. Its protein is CASSDRYSLAKNIQYF.

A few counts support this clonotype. The CDR3 is CASSSPPPNTQYF. Written as DNA, the CDR3 is TGTGCCAGCAGCTCACCCCCCCCAAATACGCAGTATTTT. The V gene is TRBV7-3, the J gene TRBJ2-3; D is unresolved. Between the trimmed V and J ends, which lost 4 bases and 7 bases, there was a span of 12 bases. Looked up from germline, CDR1 is SGHTA and CDR2 is FQGTGA. CDR3 length: 13 residues.

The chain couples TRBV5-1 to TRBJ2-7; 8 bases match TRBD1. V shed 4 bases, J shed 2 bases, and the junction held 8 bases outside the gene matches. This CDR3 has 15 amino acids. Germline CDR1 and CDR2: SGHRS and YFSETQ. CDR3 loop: CASSPAGGHTYEQYF. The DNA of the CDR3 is TGCGCCAGCAGCCCCGCAGGGGGCCATACCTACGAGCAGTACTTC.

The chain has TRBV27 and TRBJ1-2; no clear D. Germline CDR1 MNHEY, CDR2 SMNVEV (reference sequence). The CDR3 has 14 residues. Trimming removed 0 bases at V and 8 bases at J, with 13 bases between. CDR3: CASSLSPGLGGYTF. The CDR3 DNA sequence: TGTGCCAGCAGTTTATCTCCCGGTTTGGGAGGCTACACCTTC.

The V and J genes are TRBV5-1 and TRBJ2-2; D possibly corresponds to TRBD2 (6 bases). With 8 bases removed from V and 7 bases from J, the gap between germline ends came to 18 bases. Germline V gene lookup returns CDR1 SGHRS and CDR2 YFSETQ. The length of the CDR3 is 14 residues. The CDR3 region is CASARDFSDGELFF. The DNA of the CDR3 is TGCGCCAGTGCCCGGGACTTCTCCGACGGGGAGCTGTTTTTT. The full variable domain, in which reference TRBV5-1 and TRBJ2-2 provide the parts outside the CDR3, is KAGVTQTPRYLIKTRGQQVTLSCSPISGHRSVSWYQQTPGQGLQFLFEYFSETQRNKGNFPGRFSGRQFSNSRSEMNVSTLELGDSALYLCASARDFSDGELFFGEGSRLTVL.

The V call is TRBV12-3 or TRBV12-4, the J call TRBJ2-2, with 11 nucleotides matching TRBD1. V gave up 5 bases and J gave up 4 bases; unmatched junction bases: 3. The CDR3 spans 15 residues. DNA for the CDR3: TGTGCCAGCAGTACGGACAGGGGGCCCACCGGGGAGCTGTTTTTT. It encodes CASSTDRGPTGELFF.

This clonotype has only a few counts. Written as DNA, the CDR3 is TGCAGTGCTCGGGACAGGGTCCAAGCAGATACGCAGTATTTT. Translation gives CSARDRVQADTQYF. J is TRBJ2-3 and V is TRBV20-1; 9 nucleotides align to TRBD1. Per the germline V gene, CDR1 is DFQATT and CDR2 is SNEGSKA (reference sequence). The CDR3 has 14 amino acids. With 5 bases clipped from V and 4 bases from J, the junction kept 7 bases outside the gene matches.

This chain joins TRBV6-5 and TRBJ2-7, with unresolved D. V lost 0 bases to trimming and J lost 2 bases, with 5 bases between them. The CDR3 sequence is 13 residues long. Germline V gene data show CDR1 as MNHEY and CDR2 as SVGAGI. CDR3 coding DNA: TGTGCCAGCAGTTACTCAGGGCCCTACGAGCAGTACTTC. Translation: CASSYSGPYEQYF.

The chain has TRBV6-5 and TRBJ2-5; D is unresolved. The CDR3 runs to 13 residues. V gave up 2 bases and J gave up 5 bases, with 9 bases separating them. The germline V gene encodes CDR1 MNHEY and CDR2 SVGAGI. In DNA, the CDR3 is TGTGCCAGCAGTTACACCTCTTGGGAGACCCAGTACTTC. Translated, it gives CASSYTSWETQYF.

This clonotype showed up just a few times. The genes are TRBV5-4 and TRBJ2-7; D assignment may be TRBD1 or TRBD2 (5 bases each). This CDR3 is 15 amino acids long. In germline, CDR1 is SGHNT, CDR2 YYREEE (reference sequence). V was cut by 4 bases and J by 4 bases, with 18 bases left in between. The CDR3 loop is CASSPAGASIYEQYV. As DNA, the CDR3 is TGTGCCAGCAGCCCAGCCGGGGCCAGCATTTACGAGCAGTACGTC.

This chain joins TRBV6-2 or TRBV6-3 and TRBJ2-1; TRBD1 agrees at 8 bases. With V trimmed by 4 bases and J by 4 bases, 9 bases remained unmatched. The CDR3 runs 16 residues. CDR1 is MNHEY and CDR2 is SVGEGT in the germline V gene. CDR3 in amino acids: CASSWGQAGGYNEQFF. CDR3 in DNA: TGTGCCAGCAGTTGGGGACAGGCCGGGGGATACAATGAGCAGTTCTTC.